A selection of T cell receptor beta chains follows, all from one sample in a study of OX40 agonist ivuxolimab in advanced cancers. The method was immunoSEQ multiplex PCR; TCRdb's version includes in-frame clones alone and lacks a portion of them. The sample lists 53,000 or so clones, approximately 75% occurring once. The input for sequencing was CD4+ or CD8+ T cells sorted from blood, taken in a trial of the OX40 agonist ivuxolimab. These receptors were obtained from an adult with an advanced solid tumor such as melanoma, head and neck, liver or kidney cancer. Each CDR3 is given with its conserved first and last residue. Each record gives: V gene, CDR3 protein.

>TRBV5-1
CASSLAGRGEQFF
>TRBV2
CASMGQGTNTEAFF
>TRBV11-2
CASSLEPVAAFYEQYF
>TRBV5-1
CASRGTRRNTEAFF
>TRBV7-2
CASSLGLSTDTQYF
>TRBV7-3
CASSAQGLAANTGELFF
>TRBV5-8
CASSLGRGAQETQYF
>TRBV7-9
CASSDTGYSNQPQHF
>TRBV7-6
CASSPLGGRAAETQYF
>TRBV5-6
CASSPMTSGSYEQYF
>TRBV5-1
CASSLGVAGGTDTQYF
>TRBV7-3
CASSLTGNLAGELFF
>TRBV6-5
CASSSTGSLYEQYF
>TRBV7-2
CASSPMETRGGELFF
>TRBV19
CASTPRTADQETQYF
>TRBV18
CASSPRTGERTGNTIYF
>TRBV9
CASNRLDRSYGYTF
>TRBV28
CASCRWDKNNEQFF
>TRBV7-3
CASSLKAGWTGSGANVLTF
>TRBV19
CASSMSGGRVEQYF
>TRBV19
CASSNREGAYEQYF
>TRBV30
CAWSPGAADNTDTQYF
>TRBV7-2
CASSLALNTEAFF
>TRBV18
CASSPLGGGTGYNEQFF
>TRBV5-6
CASSWLGPEDDTQYF
>TRBV27
CASSYRPDTKETQYF
>TRBV6-6
CASSLGANSPLHF